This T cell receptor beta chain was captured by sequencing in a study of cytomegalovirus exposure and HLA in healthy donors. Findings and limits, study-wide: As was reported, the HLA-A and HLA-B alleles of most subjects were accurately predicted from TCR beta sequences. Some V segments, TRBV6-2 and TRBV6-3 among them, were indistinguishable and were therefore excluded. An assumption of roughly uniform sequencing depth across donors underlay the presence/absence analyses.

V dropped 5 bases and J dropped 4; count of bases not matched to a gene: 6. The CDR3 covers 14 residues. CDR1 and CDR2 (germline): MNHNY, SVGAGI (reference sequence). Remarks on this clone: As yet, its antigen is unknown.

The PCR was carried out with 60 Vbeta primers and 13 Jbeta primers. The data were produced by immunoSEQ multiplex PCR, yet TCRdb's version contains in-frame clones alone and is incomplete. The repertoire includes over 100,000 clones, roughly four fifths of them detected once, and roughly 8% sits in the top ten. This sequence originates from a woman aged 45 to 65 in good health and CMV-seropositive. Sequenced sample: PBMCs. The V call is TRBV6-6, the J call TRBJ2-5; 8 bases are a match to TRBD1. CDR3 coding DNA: TGTGCCAGCAGTCCGGACAGGGTATCAGAGACCCAGTACTTC. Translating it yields CASSPDRVSETQYF.